This TCR beta chain was documented in a study of cytotoxic CD8 clonotypes in ibrutinib-treated CLL. The CDR3 covers 17 residues. Trimming cost V 0 bases and J 4 bases; bases outside gene matches: 7. Per germline, CDR1 SGHAT and CDR2 FQNNGV. TCRdb's table, derived via immunoSEQ multiplex PCR, lists solely in-frame clones and lacks some. The table has around 40,000 clones, roughly two thirds seen once. The sequence was collected from a human donor with chronic lymphocytic leukemia. V usage is TRBV11-2 and J usage is TRBJ2-1; 9 bases fit TRBD2. Sample: PBMCs, taken at disease progression, from a patient treated with ibrutinib. The CDR3 DNA follows: TGTGCCAGCAGCTTAGACTCTCAGCGGGGGGCTTACAATGAGCAGTTCTTC. Protein product: CASSLDSQRGAYNEQFF.